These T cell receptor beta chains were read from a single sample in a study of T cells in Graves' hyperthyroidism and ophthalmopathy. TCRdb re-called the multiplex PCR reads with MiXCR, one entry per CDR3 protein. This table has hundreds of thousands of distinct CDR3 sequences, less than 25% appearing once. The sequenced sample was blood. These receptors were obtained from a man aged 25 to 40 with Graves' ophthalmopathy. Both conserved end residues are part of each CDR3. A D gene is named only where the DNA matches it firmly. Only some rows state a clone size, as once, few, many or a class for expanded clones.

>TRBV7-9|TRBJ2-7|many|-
TGTGCCAGCAGCTTACAGGGATTCTACGAGCAGTACTTC
CASSLQGFYEQYF
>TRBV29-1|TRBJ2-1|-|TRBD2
TGCAGCGACTCGACTAGCGGGGTTTACAATGAGCAGTTCTTC
CSDSTSGVYNEQFF
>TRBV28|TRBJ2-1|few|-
TGTGCCAGCAGTTTATCAGGGGTGCTTGAGCAGTTCTTC
CASSLSGVLEQFF
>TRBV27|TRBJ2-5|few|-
TGTGCCAGCACCCCGGGGGAAGAGACCCAGTACTTC
CASTPGEETQYF
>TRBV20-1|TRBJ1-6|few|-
TGCAGTGCTAGAAGAAACCCGGGGGCAGGGGATTCACCCCTCCACTTT
CSARRNPGAGDSPLHF
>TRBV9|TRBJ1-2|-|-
TGTGCCAGCAGCGTAGGCGATTCCTATGGCTACACCTTC
CASSVGDSYGYTF
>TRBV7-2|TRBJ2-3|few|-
TGTGCCAGCAGCCCCCGGGGCGTCACTAGCACAGATACGCAGTATTTT
CASSPRGVTSTDTQYF
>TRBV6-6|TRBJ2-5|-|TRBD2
TGTGCCAGCAGTTACTCGGGTGGAGCGGGAGGGCCGGAGACCCAGTACTTC
CASSYSGGAGGPETQYF
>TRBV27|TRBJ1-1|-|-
TGTGCCAGCAGTTTATACAGGGCCACGGCAGCTTTCTTT
CASSLYRATAAFF
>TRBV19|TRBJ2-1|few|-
TGTGCCAGTAGTATAGCTCTGCTTAACGAGCAGTTCTTC
CASSIALLNEQFF
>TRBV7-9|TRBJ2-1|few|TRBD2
TGTGCCAGCAGCTTGGGCAGGGGAGGTGATAGCGGGATTGAGCAGTTCTTC
CASSLGRGGDSGIEQFF
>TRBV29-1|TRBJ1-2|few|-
TGCAGCGTTGGGGAACCGACAGATGGCTACACCTTC
CSVGEPTDGYTF
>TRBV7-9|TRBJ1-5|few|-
TGTGCCAGCAGCTTCGGCAGACATCAGCCCCAGCATTTT
CASSFGRHQPQHF
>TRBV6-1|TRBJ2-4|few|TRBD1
TGTGCCAGCAATCCGGGACAGGGAAACATTCAGTACTTC
CASNPGQGNIQYF
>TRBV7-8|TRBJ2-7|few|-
TGTGCCAGCAGTTCCCGGCGGACACGCGTCTCCTACGAGCAGTACTTC
CASSSRRTRVSYEQYF
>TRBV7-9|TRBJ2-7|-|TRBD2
TGTGCCAGCAGCTCCCCAGAGTCCGGACTAGCGGGATCCCACGAGCAGTACTTC
CASSSPESGLAGSHEQYF
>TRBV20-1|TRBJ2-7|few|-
TGCAGTGCTAGAGTAGGGCACGAGCAGTACTTC
CSARVGHEQYF
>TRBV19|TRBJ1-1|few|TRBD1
TGTGCCAGTAGCTTGACCCGGGACAGGGTCTCTGAAGCTTTCTTT
CASSLTRDRVSEAFF
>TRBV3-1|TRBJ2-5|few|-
TGTGCCAGCAGCCAAGATCGACTAGTCGGAGAGACCCAGTACTTC
CASSQDRLVGETQYF
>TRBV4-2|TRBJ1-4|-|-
TGTGCCAGCAGCCCAACAGCAGGAAATGAAAAACTGTTTTTT
CASSPTAGNEKLFF
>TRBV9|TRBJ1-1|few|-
TGTGCCAGCAGCCCCCCCGTTGGGCATACTGAAGCTTTCTTT
CASSPPVGHTEAFF
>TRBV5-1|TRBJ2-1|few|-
TGCGCCAGCAGCTTGGCCGTGGATAATGAGCAGTTCTTC
CASSLAVDNEQFF
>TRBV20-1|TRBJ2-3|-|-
TGCAGTGCTAGAGATCTTTTCGCTAGCACAGATACGCAGTATTTT
CSARDLFASTDTQYF
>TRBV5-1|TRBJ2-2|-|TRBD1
TGCGCCAGCAGCCCGAACGGGACAGGTCTTCCCGGGGAGCTGTTTTTT
CASSPNGTGLPGELFF
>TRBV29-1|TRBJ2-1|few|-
TGCAGCGGACAGACTAGTAAGACTCATGAGCAGTTCTTC
CSGQTSKTHEQFF
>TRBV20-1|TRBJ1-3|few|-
TGCAGTGCTAGTGAGGGGGGCCTAAACACCATATATTTT
CSASEGGLNTIYF
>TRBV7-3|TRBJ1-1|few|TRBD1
TGTGCCAGCAGCTTAACGGGGGACAGGGGCACTGAAGCTTTCTTT
CASSLTGDRGTEAFF
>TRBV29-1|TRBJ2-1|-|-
TGCAGCGTTGTCTTGGGCAATGAGCAGTTCTTC
CSVVLGNEQFF
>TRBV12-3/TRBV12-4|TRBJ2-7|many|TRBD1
TGTGCCAGCAGTCAACTGGGACAGATCTACGAGCAGTACTTC
CASSQLGQIYEQYF
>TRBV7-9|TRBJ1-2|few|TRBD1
TGTGCCAGCAGCCCCTCCCGGACAGGGCCTACGTATGGCTACACCTTC
CASSPSRTGPTYGYTF
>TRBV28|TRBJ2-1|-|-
TGTGCCAGCAGTTTCCCAGTTAAGTCCCACAATGAGCAGTTCTTC
CASSFPVKSHNEQFF
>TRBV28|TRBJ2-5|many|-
TGTGCCAGCCAAGAACAGGGTTTCGCAGAGACCCAGTACTTC
CASQEQGFAETQYF
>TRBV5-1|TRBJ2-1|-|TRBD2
TGCGCCAGCAGCCTCGGGGGGGGACTAGCGGCCCATGAGCAGTTCTTC
CASSLGGGLAAHEQFF
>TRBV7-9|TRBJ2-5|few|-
TGTGCCAGCAGCCTAGACGGAGGGGGGGGAGAGACCCAGTACTTC
CASSLDGGGGETQYF
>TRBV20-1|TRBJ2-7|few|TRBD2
TGCAGTGCCCCCGGGACTAGTCTCTACGAGCAGTACTTC
CSAPGTSLYEQYF
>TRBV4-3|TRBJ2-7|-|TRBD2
TGCGCCAGCAGCCTCTCCTTAGCGGGAGGGCCGGAGGTTGGTATGAACGAGCAGTACTTC
CASSLSLAGGPEVGMNEQYF
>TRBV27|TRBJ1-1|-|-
TGTGCCAGCAGTCCATGGACTAACACTGAAGCTTTCTTT
CASSPWTNTEAFF
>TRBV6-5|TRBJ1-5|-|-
TGTGCCAGCAGTTATGCGAGGGATCGACAGCCCCAGCATTTT
CASSYARDRQPQHF
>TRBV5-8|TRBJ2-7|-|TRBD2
TGTGCCACCCCAGCCGGCGGGGCTGGGACTAACCCCTTCTACGAGCAGTACTTC
CATPAGGAGTNPFYEQYF
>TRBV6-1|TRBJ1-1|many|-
TGTGCCAGCACCAAAGCCCAGGGTTTGAACACTGAAGCTTTCTTT
CASTKAQGLNTEAFF
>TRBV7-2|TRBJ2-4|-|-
TGTGCCAGCAGCTTAGGTCATTCCCCCTTAGCCAAAAACATTCAGTACTTC
CASSLGHSPLAKNIQYF
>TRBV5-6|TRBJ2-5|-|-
TGTGCCAGCAGCTTGGGTCCTAGCAGGGCCCAGTACTTC
CASSLGPSRAQYF
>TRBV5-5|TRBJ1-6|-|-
TGTGCCAGCAGCCACGGGACACGCCACTCCTATAATTCACCCCTCCACTTT
CASSHGTRHSYNSPLHF
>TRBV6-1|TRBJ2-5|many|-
TGTGCCAGCAGTTCGCCTCTTGATCAAGAGACCCAGTACTTC
CASSSPLDQETQYF
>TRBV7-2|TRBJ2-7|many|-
TGTGCCAGCAGCCCCGGAGGATGGGAGCAGTACTTC
CASSPGGWEQYF
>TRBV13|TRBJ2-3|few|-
TGTGCCAGCAGCTTAGCCGGGGCCGACGGGAGCGGACACCCCACAGATACGCAGTATTTT
CASSLAGADGSGHPTDTQYF
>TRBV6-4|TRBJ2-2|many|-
TGTGCCAGCAGAAAGGACGGAGGGGCCGGGGAGCTGTTTTTT
CASRKDGGAGELFF
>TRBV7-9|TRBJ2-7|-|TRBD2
TGTGCCAGCAGCCCTTTAGCGGGGGTTTACGAGCAGTACTTC
CASSPLAGVYEQYF
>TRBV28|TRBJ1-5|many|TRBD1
TGTGCCAGCAGAACACCGGGACAGGGGCGTCAGCCCCAGCATTTT
CASRTPGQGRQPQHF
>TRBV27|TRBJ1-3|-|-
TGTGCCAGCAGCCAAGAGGCCAGGCTTTTCTCTGGAAACACCATATATTTT
CASSQEARLFSGNTIYF
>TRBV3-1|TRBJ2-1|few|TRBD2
TGTGCCAGCACCGGTGGGACTAGCGGGAGGGGACATGAGCAGTTCTTC
CASTGGTSGRGHEQFF
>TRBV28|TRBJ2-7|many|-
TGTGCCAGCAGTCCGCTATCCTCTCGAGAAAACTACGAGCAGTACTTC
CASSPLSSRENYEQYF
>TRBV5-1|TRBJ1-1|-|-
TGCGCCAGCAGCGCTAACAGGTTGAACACTGAAGCTTTCTTT
CASSANRLNTEAFF
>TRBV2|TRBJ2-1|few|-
TGTGCCAGCAGTGAAGCGCTTCTGGGGTTAGACTACAATGAGCAGTTCTTC
CASSEALLGLDYNEQFF
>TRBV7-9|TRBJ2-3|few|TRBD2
TGTGCCAGCAGTGTGGGGGGTAGCGGGATCCGCACAGATACGCAGTATTTT
CASSVGGSGIRTDTQYF
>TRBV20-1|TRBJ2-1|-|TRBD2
TGCAGTGCTACCTCTGTTGGCGGGAGGGACTACAATGAGCAGTTCTTC
CSATSVGGRDYNEQFF
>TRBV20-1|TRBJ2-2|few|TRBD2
TGCAGTGCTAGATATAGCGGGAGGGCCGCCACCGGGGAGCTGTTTTTT
CSARYSGRAATGELFF